A single T cell receptor (beta chain) is shown here with its context. Its antigen remains unidentified. The source of the sample is a study of regulatory T cells in long-lasting Graves disease. Through Arm-PCR of CDR3 regions and iRepertoire HTBI primers, TCR beta libraries were built. TCRdb ran MiXCR on the multiplex PCR reads and lists one entry per CDR3 protein. The data show 400,000 to 500,000 distinct CDR3 sequences, with over 20% seen just once and around an eighth held by the top ten. Notes on the study in general: Repertoires from persistent disease leaned toward TRBV28, TRBJ1-2 and TRBJ2-5. The study found lower TCR diversity in persistent Graves' patients than in newly diagnosed ones. Analyses excluded thyroid tissue, covering peripheral blood alone.

Time point specified: persistent/refractory GD, antithyroid drugs over 5 years with positive TRAb. PBMCs were the source of the RNA used for TCR sequencing. This CDR3 has 11 residues. V shed 3 bases, J shed 12 bases, and the junction held 4 bases outside the gene matches. Germline loops: CDR1 DFQATT, CDR2 SNEGSKA (reference sequence). The J gene is TRBJ1-1, the V gene TRBV20-1; 10 bases fit TRBD1. Here the sequenced sample was peripheral blood mononuclear cells (PBMCs), taken when the disease was refractory, from a patient treated with antithyroid drugs. This clonotype was sampled from a female donor with Graves disease. This CDR3 is CSARDRGSPFF. Here the CDR3 DNA reads TGCAGTGCTAGGGACAGGGGGAGTCCTTTCTTT.